These 16 T cell receptor beta chains came from one sample sequenced in a study of a mutant IDH1 vaccine in newly diagnosed glioma. Time point meaning: baseline, week 1 (first vaccination visit). Treatment described: pre-vaccination baseline after standard-of-care therapy. TCRdb's copy holds only in-frame clones and misses some; the assay was immunoSEQ multiplex PCR. The sample lists some 59,000 clones; approximately 78% were seen once. The sequences come from PBMCs, collected from a glioma patient treated with radiotherapy, temozolomide or both. Receptors originate from a man in his late teens or twenties with glioma.

This chain connects TRBV7-9 to TRBJ1-5, with D hard to call. This CDR3 is built from 13 residues. V lost 5 bases, J lost 7 bases, and 12 bases lay in between. Per germline, CDR1 SEHNR and CDR2 FQNEAQ (reference sequence). DNA for the CDR3: TGTGCCAGCAGCAGCGGAGGATTCCAGCCCCAGCATTTT. It yields the protein CASSSGGFQPQHF.

The V and J genes are TRBV7-9 and TRBJ2-1, with 12 nucleotides matching TRBD2. Germline trimming cut 5 bases from V and 1 base from J; bases unmatched to any gene: 3. Germline CDR1 is SEHNR and CDR2 is FQNEAQ (reference sequence). The CDR3 is 16 residues long. CDR3 nucleotide sequence: TGTGCCAGCAGCCGCCTAGCGGGAGGGTCCTACAATGAGCAGTTCTTC. Its protein is CASSRLAGGSYNEQFF.

As for this clone: In the same sample, other DNA sequences code for this CDR3. V gene TRBV6-5 combines with J gene TRBJ2-7, with unresolved D. Looked up from germline, CDR1 is MNHEY and CDR2 is SVGAGI. This CDR3 comprises 14 residues. V lost 0 bases, J lost 3 bases, and 9 bases lay in between. The CDR3 region has the DNA TGTGCCAGCAGTTACTCAGGCGGCAGCTACGAGCAGTACTTC. Its protein is CASSYSGGSYEQYF.

J is TRBJ2-6 and V is TRBV2; TRBD1 matches at 9 bases. With V trimmed by 3 bases and J by 2 bases, 5 bases remained unmatched. Germline V CDR1 and CDR2: SNHLY, FYNNEI. The CDR3 extends over 17 amino acids. For the CDR3, the DNA is TGTGCCAGCAGTGACCGGGACAGGGTAGCTGGGGCCAACGTCCTGACTTTC. This sequence encodes CASSDRDRVAGANVLTF. The full variable domain, its missing parts supplied by reference TRBV2 and TRBJ2-6, is EPEVTQTPSHQVTQMGQEVILRCVPISNHLYFYWYRQILGQKVEFLVSFYNNEISEKSEIFDDQFSVERPDGSNFTLKIRSTKLEDSAMYFCASSDRDRVAGANVLTFGAGSRLTVL.

The chain has TRBV6-6 and TRBJ1-3; D not resolved. Trimming pared 2 bases from V and 4 bases from J, leaving 9 bases between. This CDR3 is 14 amino acids long. Germline V CDR1 and CDR2: MNHNY, SVGAGI (reference sequence). The CDR3 DNA sequence: TGTGCCAGCAGTTACGGGTCTTTCGGAAACACCATATATTTT. Protein product: CASSYGSFGNTIYF.

The gene calls are TRBV4-2 and TRBJ2-5; a weak D match, TRBD1 (6 bases). Germline V gives CDR1 LGHNA, CDR2 YNFKEQ. The V and J ends lost 0 bases and 4 bases respectively, with 15 bases between them. The CDR3 contains 16 residues. The CDR3 coding sequence is TGTGCCAGCAGCCAAGATTCGTCACAGGGAGCAGAGACCCAGTACTTC. Its translation: CASSQDSSQGAETQYF.

V and J are TRBV7-9 and TRBJ1-1; a possible D gene is TRBD1 (5 bases). In germline, CDR1 is SEHNR, CDR2 FQNEAQ (reference sequence). V was pared by 1 base and J by 6 bases, with 15 bases between. The CDR3 is 15 amino acids. The CDR3 spells CASSLGDGLAAEAFF. CDR3 DNA sequence: TGTGCCAGCAGCTTAGGGGACGGTCTCGCCGCTGAAGCTTTCTTT.

The V and J genes are TRBV5-6 and TRBJ1-5, with 8 positions matching TRBD1. Germline CDR1 SGHDT, CDR2 YYEEEE. The CDR3 is 15 amino acids. V dropped 5 bases and J dropped 0; count of bases not matched to a gene: 4. The CDR3 DNA is TGTGCCAGCAGTCACAGGGGGTATAGCAATCAGCCCCAGCATTTT. Translation gives CASSHRGYSNQPQHF.

This clone has just a few counts. The V gene is TRBV6-6, the J gene TRBJ1-6; 9 bases fit TRBD1. Germline loops: CDR1 MNHNY, CDR2 SVGAGI (reference sequence). V was clipped by 2 bases and J by 7 bases; unmatched bases: 6. The length of the CDR3 is 16 residues. The CDR3, as DNA: TGTGCCAGCAGTTACAGGGACAGGGAAGGGAATTCACCCCTCCACTTT. It is translated as CASSYRDREGNSPLHF.

This sequence joins TRBV30 and TRBJ2-7, with D tentatively TRBD1 or TRBD2 (5 bases each). CDR1 and CDR2 (germline): GTSNPN, SVGIG (reference sequence). The CDR3 totals 15 residues. The V end was cut by 1 base, the J end by 4 bases, with 17 bases between. CDR3 sequence reads: CAWSALGRPQYEQYF. In nucleotides, the CDR3 is TGTGCCTGGAGTGCCTTGGGACGGCCACAATACGAGCAGTACTTC.

V gene TRBV5-8 combines with J gene TRBJ2-3; tentative D call: TRBD2 (6 bases). The V gene lost 0 bases and the J gene lost 6 bases, with 14 bases spanning the gap. CDR1 and CDR2 (germline): SGHTS, YDEGEE. The CDR3 extends over 15 amino acids. Here the CDR3 reads CASSLAHRGMDTQYF. The CDR3 DNA follows: TGTGCCAGCAGCTTGGCCCACCGGGGGATGGATACGCAGTATTTT.

This clone came up a few times. This sequence joins TRBV30 and TRBJ1-1; D unresolved. The V end was cut by 3 bases, the J end by 1 base, with 12 bases between. This CDR3 comprises 14 residues. CDR1 and CDR2 from the germline V gene are GTSNPN and SVGIG (reference sequence). CDR3: CAWSFNIENTEAFF. CDR3 DNA: TGTGCCTGGAGCTTCAACATCGAGAACACTGAAGCTTTCTTT.

The chain combines TRBV19 with TRBJ1-2, with 7 bases matching TRBD1. The CDR3 consists of 12 residues. CDR1 and CDR2 from the germline V gene are LNHDA and SQIVND (reference sequence). V shed 3 bases and J 8 bases; nucleotides not matched to a gene: 3. The CDR3 is CASSMTGKGYTF. In DNA form, the CDR3 reads TGTGCCAGTAGTATGACAGGGAAAGGCTACACCTTC.

The chain recombines TRBV9 with TRBJ2-7, with 8 bases identical to TRBD1. This CDR3 has 16 residues. Germline CDR1 reads SGDLS; CDR2 reads YYNGEE. Losses at the gene ends were 4 bases for V and 1 base for J; bases not matched to a gene: 10. This CDR3 reads CASSTGQGPTSYEQYF. The DNA for the CDR3 is TGTGCCAGCAGCACCGGACAGGGCCCGACATCCTACGAGCAGTACTTC.

This clone was seen just once. The J gene is TRBJ2-2, the V gene TRBV7-9; weak D call: TRBD2 (5 bases). This CDR3 is built from 13 residues. The germline V gene has CDR1 SEHNR and CDR2 FQNEAQ (reference sequence). Deletions cut 5 bases from V and 3 bases from J, with 7 bases between. CDR3 region: CASSPGDTGELFF. The CDR3 coding sequence is TGTGCCAGCAGCCCCGGGGACACCGGGGAGCTGTTTTTT.

This clone was found once. The chain links TRBV5-1 to TRBJ2-6, with TRBD1 identical over 7 bases. Looked up from germline, CDR1 is SGHRS and CDR2 is YFSETQ. With 1 base clipped from V and 4 bases from J, the junction kept 5 bases outside the gene matches. The CDR3 is made up of 16 amino acids. CDR3 nucleotides: TGCGCCAGCAGCTTGACAGGGGCGTCCGGGGCCAACGTCCTGACTTTC. It encodes CASSLTGASGANVLTF.